The 19 T cell receptor beta chains below all came from one sample that was sequenced in a study of T-cell reconstitution after alpha-beta-depleted transplantation in children. Unique molecular identifiers were built into the TCRbeta library. Each CDR3 protein is one row after TCRdb ran MiXCR on the PCR reads. The sample records about 460,000 distinct CDR3 sequences, approximately 12% being singletons. Specimen: PBMCs from the stem cell graft donor, collected from the stem cell graft. These receptors were collected from a human donor who donated a stem cell graft to a child with combined immunodeficiency.

This clonotype came up a few times. CDR3 nucleotide sequence: TGTGCCTGCCGACTAGCGGGAGGCTACAATGAGCAGTTCTTC. Translated: CACRLAGGYNEQFF. The genes are TRBV30 and TRBJ2-1; 13 bases are shared with TRBD2. This CDR3 contains 14 residues. V was clipped by 6 bases and J by 3 bases; unmatched bases: 2. CDR1 and CDR2 (germline): GTSNPN, SVGIG (reference sequence).

The sample holds a few counts of this clonotype. The chain links TRBV12-3 or TRBV12-4 to TRBJ1-2, with D maybe TRBD1 (6 bases). V was shortened by 3 bases and J by 4 bases, with 15 bases between the two germline ends. CDR3 length equals 15 residues. Here the CDR3 reads CASSFTFGTTYGYTF. The CDR3, as DNA: TGTGCCAGCAGTTTCACGTTTGGGACAACCTATGGCTACACCTTC.

This clonotype was seen a few times. The chain uses TRBV7-9 and TRBJ2-3; 9 positions agree with TRBD2. The length of the CDR3 is 14 residues. CDR1 SEHNR and CDR2 FQNEAQ come from the germline V gene (reference sequence). The V and J ends lost 3 bases and 10 bases, in that order; junction bases with no gene match: 8. This CDR3 reads CASSFPSGVQSQYF. The CDR3 DNA reads TGTGCCAGCAGCTTTCCTAGCGGGGTACAATCGCAGTATTTT.

The gene calls are TRBV21-1 and TRBJ2-1; TRBD2, as called in the table, went unchecked against the DNA. TRBV21-1 is assigned pseudogene status. CDR3 size: 13 residues. CDR3 sequence: CASGTSGLGEQFF. Here the CDR3 DNA reads TGTGCCAGCGGGACTAGCGGCCTAGGGGAGCAGTTCTTC.

This clonotype came up many times. V and J are TRBV28 and TRBJ2-5, with D hard to call. CDR3 length equals 13 residues. The V gene lost 3 bases and the J gene lost 4 bases, with 9 bases spanning the gap. Germline V gene data show CDR1 as MDHEN and CDR2 as SYDVKM. The CDR3 coding sequence is TGTGCCAGCAGTTTGGTGGCCCTAGAGACCCAGTACTTC. Amino acids: CASSLVALETQYF.

This chain connects TRBV10-3 to TRBJ2-5; 8 nucleotides align to TRBD2. Trimming cost V 8 bases and J 3 bases; bases outside gene matches: 8. The CDR3 length is 14 residues. The germline V gene has CDR1 ENHRY and CDR2 SYGVKD. The CDR3 spells CAIRVRAGEETQYF. CDR3 coding DNA: TGTGCCATCCGGGTCCGAGCGGGAGAAGAGACCCAGTACTTC.

This clonotype was observed a handful of times. The chain carries TRBV9 and TRBJ2-3, with TRBD2 matching over 12 bases. Germline CDR1 is SGDLS and CDR2 is YYNGEE. V was clipped by 0 bases and J by 2 bases; unmatched bases: 10. This CDR3 comprises 19 residues. The CDR3 region is CASSVEAASGGAPTDTQYF. Written as DNA, the CDR3 is TGTGCCAGCAGCGTAGAGGCCGCTAGCGGGGGGGCCCCCACAGATACGCAGTATTTT.

The sample holds a few counts of this clonotype. This chain uses TRBV24-1 with TRBJ2-2; D call uncertain. The CDR3 has 14 residues. Per germline, CDR1 KGHDR and CDR2 SFDVKD. V was pared by 8 bases and J by 0 bases, with 9 bases between. The chain's CDR3 is CATTSSANTGELFF. DNA of the CDR3: TGTGCCACCACATCCAGCGCGAACACCGGGGAGCTGTTTTTT.

Points on this clonotype: This clone may be a read error of a much larger clone one base away. The V gene is TRBV5-1, the J gene TRBJ2-5, with D hard to call. The length of the CDR3 is 18 residues. Germline V gene lookup returns CDR1 SGHRS and CDR2 YFSETQ. Trimming shortened V by 3 bases and J by 3 bases, and 24 bases separated the two germline ends. This CDR3 is CASSSYPGWGLKEETQYF. The CDR3 nucleotides are TGCGCCAGCAGCTCCTACCCCGGATGGGGTCTGAAAGAAGAGACCCAGTACTTC. Combining the CDR3 with reference TRBV5-1 and TRBJ2-5 gives the whole variable domain KAGVTQTPRYLIKTRGQQVTLSCSPISGHRSVSWYQQTPGQGLQFLFEYFSETQRNKGNFPGRFSGRQFSNSRSEMNVSTLELGDSALYLCASSSYPGWGLKEETQYFGPGTRLLVL.

The table lists this clonotype with a few counts. CDR3 loop: CASSPGQDSYGYTF. The CDR3 DNA sequence: TGTGCCAGCTCACCGGGACAAGATTCCTATGGCTACACCTTC. The chain uses TRBV18 and TRBJ1-2; TRBD1 might be the D (6 bases). The CDR3 is 14 residues long. Trimming took 3 bases from V and 4 from J, leaving 12 bases between them. Germline CDR1 and CDR2: KGHSH and LQKENI.

The gene calls are TRBV29-1 and TRBJ2-1; 13 bases map to TRBD2. J gave up 6 bases and V 3 bases, and 11 bases lay outside the gene matches. Germline V lookup: CDR1 SQVTM, CDR2 ANQGSEA. This CDR3 is built from 17 residues. The DNA for the CDR3 is TGCAGCGTTGACCCCTCCTTTACTAGCGGGAGGGTCAATGAGCAGTTCTTC. Translating gives CSVDPSFTSGRVNEQFF.

The chain carries TRBV9 and TRBJ1-4; D remains unclear. Between the trimmed V and J ends, which lost 3 bases and 8 bases, there was a span of 14 bases. Germline-derived CDR1 and CDR2 are SGDLS and YYNGEE. The CDR3 is 14 residues long. The CDR3 DNA reads as TGTGCCAGCAGCGCTTCGAGGGTTGGCGAAAAACTGTTTTTT. Its protein is CASSASRVGEKLFF.

This clonotype showed up many times. This chain joins TRBV6-1 and TRBJ2-3; 8 nucleotides match TRBD2. Germline-derived CDR1 and CDR2 are MNHNS and SASEGT. With 8 bases clipped from V and 4 bases from J, the junction kept 11 bases outside the gene matches. This CDR3 contains 15 residues. The DNA of the CDR3 is TGTGCCAGCGACGCCTCCGCGGGGGGCGCAGATACGCAGTATTTT. Translation: CASDASAGGADTQYF.

This clonotype was seen more than once but under ten times. The genes are TRBV27 and TRBJ2-7; D is uncertain. Trimming took off 6 bases at V and 0 bases at J, with 3 bases between the two ends. The germline gives CDR1 MNHEY, CDR2 SMNVEV (reference sequence). The CDR3 consists of 11 residues. CDR3 in amino acids: CASRNSYEQYF. The CDR3 nucleotides read TGTGCCAGCAGAAACTCCTACGAGCAGTACTTC.

This clonotype was seen many times. This CDR3 is CASSFGRGVNTEAFF. The CDR3 DNA follows: TGTGCCAGCAGTTTCGGCAGAGGGGTGAACACTGAAGCTTTCTTT. The chain has TRBV12-3 or TRBV12-4 and TRBJ1-1; TRBD1 might be the D (5 bases). The CDR3 runs 15 residues. The V and J ends lost 3 bases and 0 bases respectively, with 11 bases between them.

The chain combines TRBV9 with TRBJ2-2; TRBD1 matches 8 bases. Germline-derived CDR1 and CDR2 are SGDLS and YYNGEE. This CDR3 has 15 amino acids. J lost 5 bases, V lost 4 bases, and 7 bases had no gene match. The CDR3 DNA reads TGTGCCAGCAGCCTACGGACAGGGCGGACCGGGGAGCTGTTTTTT. Amino acid sequence: CASSLRTGRTGELFF.

This clonotype was counted many times. The chain combines TRBV2 with TRBJ2-7; 8 nucleotides line up with TRBD1. V was clipped by 6 bases and J by 3 bases; unmatched bases: 4. The CDR3 covers 13 residues. Germline CDR1 reads SNHLY; CDR2 reads FYNNEI. The CDR3 DNA reads as TGTGCCAGCAGGACAGGGGTCATCTACGAGCAGTACTTC. Amino acid sequence: CASRTGVIYEQYF.

The chain recombines TRBV19 with TRBJ2-1, with 16 bases lining up with TRBD2. V was clipped by 3 bases and J by 6 bases; unmatched bases: 14. CDR1 and CDR2 from the germline V gene are LNHDA and SQIVND (reference sequence). CDR3 length: 20 amino acids. CDR3 DNA: TGTGCCAGTAGTATTTGGGGGGGACTAGCGGGGGGGTTAGGCGGCAATGAGCAGTTCTTC. It specifies CASSIWGGLAGGLGGNEQFF.

This clonotype was observed many times. This chain links TRBV29-1 with TRBJ2-7; 9 bases agree with TRBD1. After removal of 6 bases from V and 7 bases from J, the junction contained 10 bases not matched to a gene. The CDR3 is 13 residues long. Per the germline V gene, CDR1 is SQVTM and CDR2 is ANQGSEA. The chain's CDR3 is CSVSGQGSTEQYF. For the CDR3, the DNA is TGCAGCGTGTCGGGACAGGGATCTACGGAGCAGTACTTC.